This TCR beta chain was profiled in a study of low-dose radiotherapy and immunotherapy resistance in tumors. Turning to the study itself: Nivolumab was given to patients as a 240 mg flat dose every two weeks, and ipilimumab at 1 mg/kg every six weeks. Both were delivered intravenously.

The time point is: after trial treatment. Treatment: LDRT plus nivolumab, ipilimumab, low-dose cyclophosphamide and aspirin (RACIN trial). Ipilimumab, nivolumab, aspirin, low-dose cyclophosphamide and low-dose radiotherapy were administered to donors. Of note for this clonotype: The DNA is left out, because the CDR3 cannot be placed on it with certainty; the CDR3 is given as TCRdb lists it.

TRAV- and TRBV-specific primers primed first-strand cDNA, covering alpha and beta chains. TCRs were amplified for approximately 21 PCR cycles with a constant-region primer and V-primer adapter. Amplification of isolated mRNA was accomplished via in vitro transcription. TCRdb fed the reads into MiXCR, producing one record per CDR3 protein. The repertoire holds some 38,000 distinct CDR3 sequences, with around 21% as singletons. Per germline, CDR1 SGHNT and CDR2 YYREEE (reference sequence). The CDR3 is 22 amino acids in total, end residues counted. This sequence joins TRBV5-4 and TRBJ2-1; the D call TRBD2 from the table was never checked on the DNA. Here the sequenced sample was PBMCs, taken after low-dose radiotherapy plus immunotherapy. The receptor was isolated from a female donor with ovarian cancer. CDR3 sequence: CASSFYICSATGPSGGLHEQFF.